The clone carrying this T cell receptor (beta chain) is classed as large (0.1 to 1%). This beta chain lies outside the target of a library built for alpha chains; its clone size means little. These data come from a study of spatial heterogeneity in lung cancer. The wider study: The cohort: 65 to 80 early-stage, untreated non-small cell lung cancer patients. Averaged across combinations, each unique TCR and UMI pairing appeared more than ten times in raw reads, which were uncorrected. Sequences of the beta chain were consistently detected in greater numbers than alpha-chain sequences.

From germline, CDR1 is SGHVS and CDR2 FQNEAQ. With 1 base removed from V and 0 bases from J, the gap between germline ends came to 6 bases. The CDR3 totals 15 residues. Every TCR cDNA molecule bore its own unique molecular identifier. TCRdb redid the calling of the 5' RACE reads with MiXCR, one entry per CDR3 protein. The table shows 9,500 to 10,000 distinct CDR3 sequences, with around 4.2% occurring only once. Time point defined: blood taken at disease recurrence. Tumor, nontumor lung or frozen PBMC supplied whole RNA that was sequenced unsorted. This sequence was found in a female donor with early-stage non-small cell lung cancer. The sample consisted of PBMCs, taken at recurrence. The chain combines TRBV7-8 with TRBJ2-2; D is unclear. The CDR3 sequence: CASSLVQSNTGELFF. The CDR3 coding sequence is TGTGCCAGCAGCTTAGTACAGTCGAACACCGGGGAGCTGTTTTTT.